A selection of T cell receptor beta chains follows, all from one sample in a study of molecular identifiers for immune sequencing clone quantification. TCRdb called the PCR reads again in MiXCR, with one record for every CDR3 protein. The sample includes more than 450,000 distinct CDR3 sequences, roughly 26% of them seen just once. Source material: naive CD8+ T cells from blood, with Jurkat cell RNA spiked in. The receptor set was obtained from a human donor in good health. Some libraries in this study had Jurkat cell RNA spiked in. Both conserved end residues are trimmed from each CDR3.

j_call v_call cdr3_aa
TRBJ1-2 TRBV29-1 SVDDGYGGYT
TRBJ2-3 TRBV12-3/TRBV12-4 ASTNPDPRGSTDTQY
TRBJ2-3 TRBV5-8 ASSHGVGTDTQY
TRBJ1-1 TRBV11-2 ASSLPGAGEAF
TRBJ2-1 TRBV15 ATSGRTRVDEQF
TRBJ2-3 TRBV7-9 ASSPEREDTQY
TRBJ1-5 TRBV2 ASSVDRDLANQPQH
TRBJ2-3 TRBV5-4 ASSLKGGLDTQY
TRBJ1-1 TRBV4-3 ASSQVKGAADTEAF
TRBJ2-3 TRBV27 ASSSRTDTQY
TRBJ2-2 TRBV9 ASSVLAGGTGELF
TRBJ1-1 TRBV7-9 ASSLQGTYEAF
TRBJ2-2 TRBV12-3/TRBV12-4 ASSLSRGGAGWELF
TRBJ2-7 TRBV20-1 SAGMSGRIYEQY
TRBJ2-7 TRBV4-3 ASSPRVLGEQY
TRBJ2-7 TRBV11-3 ASSLGTGGTYEQY
TRBJ1-1 TRBV19 ASSSYSGTEAF
TRBJ2-3 TRBV7-3 ASSPSGGVDTQY
TRBJ2-7 TRBV18 ASSPPLAGDVNYEQY
TRBJ1-4 TRBV4-2 ASSRTYATNEKLF
TRBJ2-7 TRBV5-4 ASSWGAGEYYEQY
TRBJ2-7 TRBV6-5 ASGIQGGEQY
TRBJ2-7 TRBV27 ASSLSVGGHYEQY
TRBJ1-3 TRBV7-9 ASSLGPPGPSGNTIY
TRBJ1-1 TRBV27 ASSKRQGKAEAF
TRBJ1-5 TRBV3-1 ASSQDWGSGPQH
TRBJ2-3 TRBV12-3/TRBV12-4 ASSLRVSDPGDTQY
TRBJ1-1 TRBV12-3/TRBV12-4 ASSFLRDSMNTEAF
TRBJ2-7 TRBV20-1 SALDIRGRYEQY
TRBJ2-3 TRBV3-1 ASSQRLAGDATDTQY
TRBJ1-5 TRBV4-3 ASSQDVGSSQPQH
TRBJ2-3 TRBV11-2 ASSLAPGTSATDTQY
TRBJ2-7 TRBV6-2/TRBV6-3 ASTTLAHEQY
TRBJ2-3 TRBV4-2 ASSQELSPDTQY
TRBJ2-3 TRBV2 ASRPTSVCMNTQY
TRBJ2-1 TRBV7-2 ASSPTSPTGGDEQF
TRBJ1-1 TRBV6-5 ASGPWGLLNTEAF
TRBJ2-1 TRBV24-1 ATSDPSKGANSYNEQF
TRBJ2-7 TRBV12-3/TRBV12-4 ASSLYRGVTYEQY
TRBJ2-4 TRBV19 ASSTLGGLDIQY
TRBJ1-5 TRBV29-1 SVGPKWTPINQPQH
TRBJ1-1 TRBV5-4 ASTWDSQIEAF
TRBJ2-1 TRBV4-3 ASSHRSTTGTDEQF
TRBJ1-3 TRBV27 ASRYGNTIY
TRBJ2-2 TRBV5-6 ASSLERNSNTGELF
TRBJ2-7 TRBV28 ASRRNRDRYEQY
TRBJ1-2 TRBV6-2/TRBV6-3 ASSFAPEYGYT
TRBJ2-2 TRBV6-2/TRBV6-3 ASSYSRDSSTGELF
TRBJ1-3 TRBV7-9 ASSSSPQGDNTIY
TRBJ2-1 TRBV4-3 ASSQDQAASYNEQF
TRBJ2-7 TRBV7-9 ASSGPPGQITYEQY
TRBJ2-3 TRBV2 ASKRTSGRTDTQY
TRBJ2-7 TRBV7-9 ASSIADSEQY
TRBJ2-3 TRBV7-2 ASSLVVAGVDTQY
TRBJ1-6 TRBV4-3 ASSQDRQGNSPLH
TRBJ2-3 TRBV30 AWSWQGDTQY
TRBJ1-2 TRBV12-3/TRBV12-4 ASTPGEEGYGYT
TRBJ2-7 TRBV7-9 ASSLVRGRSSYEQY
TRBJ2-2 TRBV6-6 AGSYLTGGEGELF
TRBJ2-3 TRBV3-1 ASSPITAGDTQY